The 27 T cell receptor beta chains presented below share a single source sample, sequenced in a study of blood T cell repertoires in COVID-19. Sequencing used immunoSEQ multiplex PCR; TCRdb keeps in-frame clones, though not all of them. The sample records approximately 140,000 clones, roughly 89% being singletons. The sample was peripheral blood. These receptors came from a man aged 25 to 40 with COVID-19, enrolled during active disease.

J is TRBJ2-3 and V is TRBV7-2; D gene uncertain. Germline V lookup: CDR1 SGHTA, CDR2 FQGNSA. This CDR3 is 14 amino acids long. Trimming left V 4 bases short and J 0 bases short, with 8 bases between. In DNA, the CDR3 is TGTGCCAGCAGCTATTTCACTAGCACAGATACGCAGTATTTT. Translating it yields CASSYFTSTDTQYF.

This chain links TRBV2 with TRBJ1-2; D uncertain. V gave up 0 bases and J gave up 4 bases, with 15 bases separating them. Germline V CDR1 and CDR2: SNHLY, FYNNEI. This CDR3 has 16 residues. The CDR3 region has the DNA TGTGCCAGCAGTGAAGCCCCGAGGAGTGACGGCTATGGCTACACCTTC. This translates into CASSEAPRSDGYGYTF.

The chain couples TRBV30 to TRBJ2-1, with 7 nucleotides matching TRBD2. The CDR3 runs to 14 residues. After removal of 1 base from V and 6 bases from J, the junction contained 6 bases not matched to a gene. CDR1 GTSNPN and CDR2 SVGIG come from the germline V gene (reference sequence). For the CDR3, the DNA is TGTGCCTGGAGTGAATGGGGGAGGGCCAATGAGCAGTTCTTC. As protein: CAWSEWGRANEQFF.

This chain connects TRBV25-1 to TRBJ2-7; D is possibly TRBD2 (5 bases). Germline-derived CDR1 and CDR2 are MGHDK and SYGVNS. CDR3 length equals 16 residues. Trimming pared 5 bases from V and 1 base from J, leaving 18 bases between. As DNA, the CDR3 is TGTGCCAGCAGTTCCCGCCGTAGGGAGAAATCCTACGAGCAGTACTTC. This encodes CASSSRRREKSYEQYF.

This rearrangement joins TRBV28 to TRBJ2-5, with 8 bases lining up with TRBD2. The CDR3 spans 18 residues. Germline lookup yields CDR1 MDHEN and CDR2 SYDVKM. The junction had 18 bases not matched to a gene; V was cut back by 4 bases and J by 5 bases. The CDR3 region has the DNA TGTGCCAGCAGTTCTTTCGACCCAAAGCGGGAGAGGGAGGAGACCCAGTACTTC. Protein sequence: CASSSFDPKREREETQYF.

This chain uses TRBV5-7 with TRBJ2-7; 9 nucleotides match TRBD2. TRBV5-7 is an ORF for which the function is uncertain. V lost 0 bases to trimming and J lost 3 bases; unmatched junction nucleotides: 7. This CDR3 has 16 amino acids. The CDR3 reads CASSLARSGRIYEQYF. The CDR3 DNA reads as TGTGCCAGCAGCTTGGCCAGGAGCGGGAGGATCTACGAGCAGTACTTC.

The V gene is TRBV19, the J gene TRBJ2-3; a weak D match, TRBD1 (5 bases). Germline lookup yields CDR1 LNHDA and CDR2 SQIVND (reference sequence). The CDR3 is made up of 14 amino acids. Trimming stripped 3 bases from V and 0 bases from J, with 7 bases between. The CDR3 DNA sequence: TGTGCCAGTAGTATGACAGCTAGCACAGATACGCAGTATTTT. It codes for CASSMTASTDTQYF.

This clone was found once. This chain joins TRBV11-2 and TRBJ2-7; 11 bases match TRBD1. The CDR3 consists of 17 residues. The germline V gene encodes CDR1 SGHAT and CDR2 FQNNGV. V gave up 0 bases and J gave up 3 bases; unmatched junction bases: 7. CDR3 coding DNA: TGTGCCAGCAGCTTAGAGGACAGGGGGCGTTCTGGCTACGAGCAGTACTTC. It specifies CASSLEDRGRSGYEQYF. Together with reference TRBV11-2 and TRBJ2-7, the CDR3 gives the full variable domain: EAGVAQSPRYKIIEKRQSVAFWCNPISGHATLYWYQQILGQGPKLLIQFQNNGVVDDSQLPKDRFSAERLKGVDSTLKIQPAKLEDSAVYLCASSLEDRGRSGYEQYFGPGTRLTVT.

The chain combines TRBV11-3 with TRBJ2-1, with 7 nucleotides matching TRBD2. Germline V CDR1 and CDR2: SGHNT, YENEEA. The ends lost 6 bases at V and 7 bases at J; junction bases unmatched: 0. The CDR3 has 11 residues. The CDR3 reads CASRGGNEQFF. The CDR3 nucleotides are TGTGCCAGCAGGGGGGGGAATGAGCAGTTCTTC.

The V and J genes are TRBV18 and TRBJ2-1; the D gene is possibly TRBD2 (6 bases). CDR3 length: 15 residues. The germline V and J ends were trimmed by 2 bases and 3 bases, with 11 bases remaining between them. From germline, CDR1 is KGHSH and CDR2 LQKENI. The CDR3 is CASSPGGGFYNEQFF. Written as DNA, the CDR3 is TGTGCCAGCTCACCAGGGGGAGGTTTCTACAATGAGCAGTTCTTC.

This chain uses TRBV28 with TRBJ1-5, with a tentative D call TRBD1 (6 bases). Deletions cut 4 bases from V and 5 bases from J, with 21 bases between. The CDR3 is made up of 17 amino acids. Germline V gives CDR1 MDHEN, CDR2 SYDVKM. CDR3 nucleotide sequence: TGTGCCAGCAGTTCAGCCCCTTACAGGGAGCGCGATCAGCCCCAGCATTTT. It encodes CASSSAPYRERDQPQHF.

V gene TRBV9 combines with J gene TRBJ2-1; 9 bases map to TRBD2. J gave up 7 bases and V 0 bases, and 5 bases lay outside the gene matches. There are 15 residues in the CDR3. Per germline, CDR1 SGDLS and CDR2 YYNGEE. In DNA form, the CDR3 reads TGTGCCAGCAGCGTAGACAGCGGGAGGATAAATGAGCAGTTCTTC. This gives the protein CASSVDSGRINEQFF.

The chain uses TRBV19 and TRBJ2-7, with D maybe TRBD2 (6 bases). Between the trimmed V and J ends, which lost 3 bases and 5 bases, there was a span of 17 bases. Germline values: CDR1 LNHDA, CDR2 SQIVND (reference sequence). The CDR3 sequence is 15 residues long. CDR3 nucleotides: TGTGCCAGTAGTATCTCTTTGCGGGACGCCCACGAGCAGTACTTC. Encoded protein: CASSISLRDAHEQYF.

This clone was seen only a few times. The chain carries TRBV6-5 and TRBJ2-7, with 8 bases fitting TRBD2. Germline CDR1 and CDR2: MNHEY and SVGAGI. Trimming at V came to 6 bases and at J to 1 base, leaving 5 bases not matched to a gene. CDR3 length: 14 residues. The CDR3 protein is CASSLAGASYEQYF. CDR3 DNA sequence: TGTGCCAGCAGCCTAGCGGGTGCTTCCTACGAGCAGTACTTC.

This chain's CDR3 is CASSPESRQNTEAFF. The DNA of the CDR3 is TGTGCCAGCAGCCCAGAGAGCAGACAAAACACTGAAGCTTTCTTT. The rearrangement joins TRBV2 to TRBJ1-1; the D is unclear. This CDR3 contains 15 residues. V dropped 6 bases and J dropped 2 bases, with 16 bases sitting between them. CDR1 SNHLY and CDR2 FYNNEI come from the germline V gene.

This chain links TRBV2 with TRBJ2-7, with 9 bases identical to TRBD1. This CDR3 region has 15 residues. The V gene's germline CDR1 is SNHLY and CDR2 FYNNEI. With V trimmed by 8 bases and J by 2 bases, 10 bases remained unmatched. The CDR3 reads CASLGLGQGTYEQYF. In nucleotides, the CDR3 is TGTGCCAGCCTGGGCCTTGGACAGGGGACCTACGAGCAGTACTTC.

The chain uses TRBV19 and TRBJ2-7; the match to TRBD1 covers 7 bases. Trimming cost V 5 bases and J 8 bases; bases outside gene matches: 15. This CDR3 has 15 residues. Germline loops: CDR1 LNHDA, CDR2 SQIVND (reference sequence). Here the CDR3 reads CASSPGQRQSVKQYF. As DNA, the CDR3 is TGTGCCAGTAGTCCGGGACAGAGACAGTCTGTGAAGCAGTACTTC.

Written as DNA, the CDR3 is TGTGCCAGCAGCCTCCAGGGGGACCTCTACAATGAGCAGTTCTTC. Protein: CASSLQGDLYNEQFF. The chain has TRBV6-5 and TRBJ2-1; 7 nucleotides line up with TRBD1. Germline V lookup: CDR1 MNHEY, CDR2 SVGAGI. The CDR3 loop spans 15 amino acids. V shed 6 bases, J shed 3 bases, and the junction held 8 bases outside the gene matches.

The CDR3 reads CASSALAGNNQPQHF. The CDR3 DNA reads as TGTGCCAGTAGCGCTCTGGCAGGAAACAATCAGCCCCAGCATTTT. The J gene is TRBJ1-5, the V gene TRBV19; D ambiguous. The CDR3 totals 15 residues. V was clipped by 6 bases and J by 3 bases, with 15 bases between them. Germline V gene sequence: CDR1 LNHDA, CDR2 SQIVND (reference sequence). Combining the CDR3 with reference TRBV19 and TRBJ1-5 gives the whole variable domain DGGITQSPKYLFRKEGQNVTLSCEQNLNHDAMYWYRQDPGQGLRLIYYSQIVNDFQKGDIAEGYSVSREKKESFPLTVTSAQKNPTAFYLCASSALAGNNQPQHFGDGTRLSIL.

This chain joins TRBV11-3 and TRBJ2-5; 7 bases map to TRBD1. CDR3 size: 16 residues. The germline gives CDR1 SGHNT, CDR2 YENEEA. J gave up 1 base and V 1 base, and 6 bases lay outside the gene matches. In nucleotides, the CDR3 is TGTGCCAGCAGCTTAGGGGGCGCAGGGGGCCAAGAGACCCAGTACTTC. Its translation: CASSLGGAGGQETQYF. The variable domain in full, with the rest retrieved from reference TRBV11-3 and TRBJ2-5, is EAGVVQSPRYKIIEKKQPVAFWCNPISGHNTLYWYLQNLGQGPELLIRYENEEAVDDSQLPKDRFSAERLKGVDSTLKIQPAELGDSAVYLCASSLGGAGGQETQYFGPGTRLLVL.

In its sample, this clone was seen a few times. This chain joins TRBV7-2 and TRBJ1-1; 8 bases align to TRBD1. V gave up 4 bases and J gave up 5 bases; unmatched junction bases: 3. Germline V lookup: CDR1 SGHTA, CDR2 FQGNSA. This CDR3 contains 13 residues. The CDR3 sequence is CASSSRGQTEAFF. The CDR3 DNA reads TGTGCCAGCAGCTCCAGGGGGCAAACTGAAGCTTTCTTT.

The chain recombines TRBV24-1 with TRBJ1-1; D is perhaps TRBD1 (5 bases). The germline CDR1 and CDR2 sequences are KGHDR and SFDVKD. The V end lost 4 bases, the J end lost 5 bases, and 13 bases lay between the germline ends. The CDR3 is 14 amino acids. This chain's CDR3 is CATSDTGKGTEAFF. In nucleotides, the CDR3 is TGTGCCACCAGTGACACAGGTAAGGGGACTGAAGCTTTCTTT.

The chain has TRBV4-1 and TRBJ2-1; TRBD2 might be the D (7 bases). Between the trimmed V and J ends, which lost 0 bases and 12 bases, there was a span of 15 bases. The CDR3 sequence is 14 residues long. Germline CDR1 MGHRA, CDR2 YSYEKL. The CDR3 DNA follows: TGCGCCAGCAGCCAAGATCGGGGGGCGGGACCGCAGTTCTTC. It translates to CASSQDRGAGPQFF.

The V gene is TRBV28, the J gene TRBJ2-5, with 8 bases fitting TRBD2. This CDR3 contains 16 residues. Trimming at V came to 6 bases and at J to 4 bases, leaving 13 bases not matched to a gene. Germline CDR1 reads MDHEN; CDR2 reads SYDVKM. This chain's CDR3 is CASSPVAIAGLETQYF. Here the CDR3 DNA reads TGTGCCAGCAGCCCGGTAGCGATAGCGGGATTAGAGACCCAGTACTTC.

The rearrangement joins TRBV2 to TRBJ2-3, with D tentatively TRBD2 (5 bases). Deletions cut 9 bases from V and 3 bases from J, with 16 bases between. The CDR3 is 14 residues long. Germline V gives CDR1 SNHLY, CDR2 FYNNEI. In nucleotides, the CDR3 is TGTGCCAGTTCTAAGGTGGTAGCGACAGATACGCAGTATTTT. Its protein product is CASSKVVATDTQYF.

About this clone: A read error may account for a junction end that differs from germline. The CDR3 sequence: CASSPTSKDTQYF. The DNA for the CDR3 is TGTGCCAGCTCACCCACTAGCAAAGATACGCAGTATTTT. The chain is built from TRBV18 and TRBJ2-3; perhaps TRBD2 as D (6 bases). This CDR3 has 13 amino acids. Germline CDR1 is KGHSH and CDR2 is LQKENI. Supplemented by reference TRBV18 and TRBJ2-3, the full variable domain reads NAGVMQNPRHLVRRRGQEARLRCSPMKGHSHVYWYRQLPEEGLKFMVYLQKENIIDESGMPKERFSAEFPKEGPSILRIQQVVRGDSAAYFCASSPTSKDTQYFGPGTRLTVL.

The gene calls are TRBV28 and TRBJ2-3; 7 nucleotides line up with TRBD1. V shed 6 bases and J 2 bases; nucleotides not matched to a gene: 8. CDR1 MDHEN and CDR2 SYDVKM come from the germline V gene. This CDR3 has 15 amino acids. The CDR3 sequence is CASSLTGQPTDTQYF. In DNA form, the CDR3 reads TGTGCCAGCAGCCTCACGGGACAGCCCACAGATACGCAGTATTTT.